This T cell receptor (beta chain) stems from a study of radiotherapy plus CTLA-4 blockade in lung cancer. For the study at large: An objective response was seen in 18% of patients, and disease control in just over 30%. Study results and limitations: TCR clones originating in tumors grew in number in blood after radiotherapy plus ipilimumab. Early blood T cell clone changes and increased post-radiation serum interferon-beta were reportedly the strongest response predictors.

The CDR3 extends over 14 amino acids. J lost 0 bases, V lost 4 bases, and 3 bases had no gene match. The germline CDR1 and CDR2 sequences are SGHRS and YFSETQ. Patients in the study, people with chemo-refractory metastatic non-small-cell lung cancer, received focal radiation plus ipilimumab CTLA-4 blockade. About this clone: Its cognate antigen is unknown.

Produced via immunoSEQ multiplex PCR; TCRdb's table is partial and in-frame only. The data contain about 120,000 clones, around 89% of them singletons. The V and J genes are TRBV5-1 and TRBJ1-2, with TRBD1 matching over 7 bases. This specimen consisted of peripheral blood, obtained from a patient treated with radiotherapy plus ipilimumab. The TCR comes from a human donor with non-small cell lung cancer that progressed on radiotherapy plus ipilimumab. The CDR3: CASSIGTANYGYTF. CDR3 in DNA: TGCGCCAGCAGCATCGGGACAGCTAACTATGGCTACACCTTC.